The 26 T cell receptor beta chains below come from one sample, sequenced in a study of T cells in Graves' hyperthyroidism and ophthalmopathy. There were TCR beta CDR3 regions amplified from RNA transcripts. The HTBI primer set drove a first-round RT-PCR of the TCR CDR3. MiXCR was run by TCRdb on the multiplex PCR reads, yielding one entry per CDR3 protein. Of some 760,000 distinct CDR3 sequences detected, about 14% appear once; the ten largest clones hold roughly 10%. Sequenced: blood. These receptors all stem from a woman younger than 35 with Graves' hyperthyroidism.

This clonotype was detected a few times. The V and J genes are TRBV4-1 and TRBJ2-2, with a tentative D call TRBD2 (5 bases). V was shortened by 0 bases and J by 3 bases, with 11 bases between the two germline ends. Germline values: CDR1 MGHRA, CDR2 YSYEKL. The CDR3 runs 16 residues. In nucleotides, the CDR3 is TGCGCCAGCAGCCAAGAGATTAGGCGGGACACCGGGGAGCTGTTTTTT. Residues: CASSQEIRRDTGELFF.

In regard to this clonotype: A much larger clone differs by one base, so this may be a read error. The chain links TRBV3-1 to TRBJ2-1; TRBD2 matches at 7 bases. The V gene's germline CDR1 is LGHDT and CDR2 YNNKEL (reference sequence). The CDR3 contains 16 residues. The CDR3 bases are TGTGCCAGCAGCCAAGCGGGAGGAGGTATCTACAGTGAGCAGTTCTTC. Translation: CASSQAGGGIYSEQFF.

The chain couples TRBV19 to TRBJ1-1, with 7 bases matching TRBD1. V shed 5 bases and J 5 bases; nucleotides not matched to a gene: 11. The CDR3 sequence is 15 residues long. From germline, CDR1 is LNHDA and CDR2 SQIVND (reference sequence). The CDR3 sequence is CASSAGGAVRTEAFF. Here the CDR3 DNA reads TGTGCCAGTAGTGCAGGGGGGGCGGTGAGGACTGAAGCTTTCTTT.

This clonotype showed up just a few times. J is TRBJ2-7 and V is TRBV5-1, with 9 nucleotides matching TRBD2. CDR3 size: 15 residues. V dropped 4 bases and J dropped 4; count of bases not matched to a gene: 9. Per germline, CDR1 SGHRS and CDR2 YFSETQ. The DNA of the CDR3 is TGCGCCAGCAGCCCAGATAGCGGGAGTATTTACGAGCAGTACTTC. Its protein product is CASSPDSGSIYEQYF.

The gene calls are TRBV4-1 and TRBJ2-2; no clear D. There are 17 residues in the CDR3. V lost 5 bases and J 3 bases, leaving 19 bases between the germline ends. Germline V CDR1 and CDR2: MGHRA, YSYEKL. The CDR3: CASSKVNFLGDTGELFF. CDR3 nucleotide sequence: TGCGCCAGCAGCAAAGTTAATTTTCTAGGTGACACCGGGGAGCTGTTTTTT.

Many counts were recorded for this clonotype. The chain links TRBV10-3 to TRBJ2-7; D might be TRBD2 (5 bases). V lost 7 bases to trimming and J lost 4 bases, with 11 bases between them. Germline V CDR1 and CDR2: ENHRY, SYGVKD. This CDR3 has 12 residues. CDR3 nucleotide sequence: TGTGCCATCATGAGGGAATCATACGAGCAGTACTTC. This translates into CAIMRESYEQYF.

V is TRBV20-1 and J is TRBJ1-1; no firm D call. Per the germline V gene, CDR1 is DFQATT and CDR2 is SNEGSKA (reference sequence). V was cut by 8 bases and J by 1 base, with 11 bases left in between. The length of the CDR3 is 12 residues. CDR3 bases: TGCAGTCCCTCCAAAGGGAACACTGAAGCTTTCTTT. It is translated as CSPSKGNTEAFF.

The sample holds a few counts of this clonotype. This chain links TRBV4-2 with TRBJ2-3; D possibly corresponds to TRBD1 (5 bases). Trimming took 3 bases from V and 1 from J, leaving 11 bases between them. CDR1 and CDR2 (germline): LGHNA, YNFKEQ. This CDR3 is built from 15 residues. The CDR3, as DNA: TGTGCCAGCAGCCATGTGGAAGGGGGCACAGATACGCAGTATTTT. Its translation is CASSHVEGGTDTQYF.

This clonotype has only a few counts. V gene TRBV29-1 combines with J gene TRBJ2-7, with 9 bases lining up with TRBD2. Germline V lookup: CDR1 SQVTM, CDR2 ANQGSEA. V was clipped by 5 bases and J by 2 bases; unmatched bases: 4. The CDR3 loop spans 13 amino acids. In nucleotides, the CDR3 is TGCAGCGTTTGGATAGCGGGAGCCTACGAGCAGTACTTC. Its translation: CSVWIAGAYEQYF.

The table lists this clonotype with many counts. This chain links TRBV6-4 with TRBJ1-2; D unclear. Trimming pared 4 bases from V and 2 bases from J, leaving 8 bases between. The CDR3 sequence is 13 residues long. Germline lookup yields CDR1 MRHNA and CDR2 SNTAGT. The CDR3 nucleotides read TGTGCCAGCAGTGCTTCTTGGAACTATGGCTACACCTTC. It is translated as CASSASWNYGYTF.

The V call is TRBV6-1, the J call TRBJ2-5; tentatively, D is TRBD2 (5 bases). The germline gives CDR1 MNHNS, CDR2 SASEGT. V was shortened by 6 bases and J by 0 bases, with 17 bases between the two germline ends. This CDR3 has 16 residues. The CDR3 sequence: CASSATGLRDQETQYF. CDR3 DNA sequence: TGTGCCAGCAGCGCGACGGGCTTGAGGGACCAAGAGACCCAGTACTTC.

This clonotype has just a few counts. This rearrangement joins TRBV3-1 to TRBJ2-7; 7 bases fit TRBD1. This CDR3 contains 13 residues. V shed 3 bases and J 7 bases; nucleotides not matched to a gene: 6. Germline V gene data show CDR1 as LGHDT and CDR2 as YNNKEL (reference sequence). The CDR3 DNA reads TGTGCCAGCAGCCATGGACCGGGACAGGAGCAGTACTTC. This codes for CASSHGPGQEQYF.

Ten or more counts support this clonotype. The rearrangement links TRBV2 to TRBJ2-5, with 7 nucleotides matching TRBD1. Germline V gene sequence: CDR1 SNHLY, CDR2 FYNNEI. The CDR3 runs 14 residues. Trimming removed 8 bases from V and 1 base from J; junction bases left unmatched: 7. The CDR3 region is CASRFRTGQETQYF. The CDR3 coding sequence is TGTGCCAGCCGTTTCCGGACAGGCCAAGAGACCCAGTACTTC. Complete variable domain (other parts from reference TRBV2 and TRBJ2-5): EPEVTQTPSHQVTQMGQEVILRCVPISNHLYFYWYRQILGQKVEFLVSFYNNEISEKSEIFDDQFSVERPDGSNFTLKIRSTKLEDSAMYFCASRFRTGQETQYFGPGTRLLVL.

This clonotype was counted only a few times. A much larger clone differs by one base, so this may be a read error. This sequence joins TRBV5-4 and TRBJ1-1, with D possibly TRBD1 on 6 matching bases. Germline V gives CDR1 SGHNT, CDR2 YYREEE (reference sequence). V gave up 3 bases and J gave up 1 base, with 10 bases separating them. CDR3 length equals 14 residues. The CDR3 DNA reads as TGTGCCAGCAGCTCCAGGGGCCCGAACACTGAAGCTTTCTTT. The encoded protein is CASSSRGPNTEAFF.

This clonotype showed up many times. J is TRBJ2-7 and V is TRBV7-2, with D possibly being TRBD2 (5 bases). Trimming pared 6 bases from V and 0 bases from J, leaving 15 bases between. Per germline, CDR1 SGHTA and CDR2 FQGNSA. The CDR3 contains 15 residues. CDR3 protein: CASSDLSGNSYEQYF. The CDR3, as DNA: TGTGCCAGCAGTGACTTGTCGGGGAACTCCTACGAGCAGTACTTC.

The chain couples TRBV11-2 to TRBJ1-1; possible D gene TRBD1, 5 bases. This CDR3 is built from 14 residues. Trimming cost V 5 bases and J 4 bases, with 14 bases left between them. Germline V CDR1 and CDR2: SGHAT, FQNNGV. As DNA, the CDR3 is TGTGCCAGCAGCCGACGAGGGGTATTCACTGAAGCTTTCTTT. Translating gives CASSRRGVFTEAFF. Full variable domain (missing parts from reference TRBV11-2 and TRBJ1-1): EAGVAQSPRYKIIEKRQSVAFWCNPISGHATLYWYQQILGQGPKLLIQFQNNGVVDDSQLPKDRFSAERLKGVDSTLKIQPAKLEDSAVYLCASSRRGVFTEAFFGQGTRLTVV.

This clonotype was seen once. One end of the junction is discordant with germline, which a read error may explain. The V gene is TRBV6-5, the J gene TRBJ1-1, with D unresolved. The CDR3 loop spans 12 amino acids. Germline CDR1 and CDR2: MNHEY and SVGAGI. The CDR3 here is CASGYSFGEAFF. In DNA form, the CDR3 reads TGTGCCAGCGGTTACTCGTTTGGTGAAGCTTTCTTT.

This clonotype was observed many times. V usage is TRBV12-3 or TRBV12-4 and J usage is TRBJ1-1; D not resolved. V lost 5 bases, J lost 1 base, and 11 bases lay in between. The CDR3 runs to 14 residues. CDR3: CASSRPEGNTEAFF. CDR3 nucleotides: TGTGCCAGCAGTCGCCCAGAGGGGAACACTGAAGCTTTCTTT.

Comments on this clonotype: The CDR3 does not end in the conserved phenylalanine or tryptophan, so this is likely a read error. The chain uses TRBV28 and TRBJ2-7, with unresolved D. The CDR3 totals 12 residues. V was clipped by 5 bases and J by 3 bases, with 8 bases between them. Per germline, CDR1 MDHEN and CDR2 SYDVKM. This CDR3 reads CASSPNRYEQYL. The CDR3 region has the DNA TGTGCCAGCAGTCCTAATCGCTACGAGCAGTACCTC.

This clonotype has at least ten counts. This sequence joins TRBV7-3 and TRBJ2-1; D is undetermined. V lost 4 bases to trimming and J lost 7 bases, with 14 bases between them. The CDR3 loop spans 14 amino acids. The germline gives CDR1 SGHTA, CDR2 FQGTGA. The CDR3 nucleotides read TGTGCCAGCAGCTCTTACGGTCACAGAAATGAGCAGTTCTTC. Translating it yields CASSSYGHRNEQFF.

This clonotype was observed a few times. V and J are TRBV7-8 and TRBJ1-6, with 8 positions matching TRBD1. The V gene end was trimmed by 6 bases and the J gene end by 10 bases; junction bases not matched to a gene: 26. This CDR3 comprises 20 residues. The V gene's germline CDR1 is SGHVS and CDR2 FQNEAQ. CDR3 nucleotide sequence: TGTGCCAGCAGAGCAAGAGACTTCAAGAAGGACAGGGAGCTGGGATCACCCCTCCACTTT. Protein product: CASRARDFKKDRELGSPLHF.

The rearrangement joins TRBV4-1 to TRBJ2-2, with 7 bases fitting TRBD1. The length of the CDR3 is 15 residues. With 6 bases clipped from V and 8 bases from J, the junction kept 12 bases outside the gene matches. Germline CDR1 and CDR2: MGHRA and YSYEKL. CDR3 in DNA: TGCGCCAGCAGTCTCCGGGAAGGGGGCGAAGGGGAGCTGTTTTTT. Its protein product is CASSLREGGEGELFF.

This clonotype has at least ten counts. The chain joins TRBV28 to TRBJ2-7, with D uncertain. CDR1 is MDHEN and CDR2 is SYDVKM in the germline V gene. The CDR3 is 14 amino acids. Deletions cut 5 bases from V and 0 bases from J, with 11 bases between. CDR3 sequence: CASSKNTVSYEQYF. DNA for the CDR3: TGTGCCAGCAGTAAAAACACGGTCTCCTACGAGCAGTACTTC.

Of note for this clonotype: This could be a read error, since a much larger clone is one nucleotide away. V and J are TRBV5-6 and TRBJ1-1; TRBD1 is a possible D gene (5 bases). The CDR3 covers 13 residues. The germline V gene has CDR1 SGHDT and CDR2 YYEEEE. CDR3 sequence: CANSFLRGTEAFF. The CDR3 nucleotides read TGTGCCAACAGCTTTTTAAGGGGCACTGAAGCTTTCTTT.

Many counts were recorded for this clonotype. The chain recombines TRBV6-1 with TRBJ2-5; possibly TRBD2 for D (5 bases). Trimming cost V 7 bases and J 2 bases, with 11 bases left between them. Germline values: CDR1 MNHNS, CDR2 SASEGT. This CDR3 contains 13 residues. In DNA, the CDR3 is TGTGCCAGCAAAGCGGACCTTCAAGAGACCCAGTACTTC. Translating it yields CASKADLQETQYF.

This clonotype was counted ten times or more. In nucleotides, the CDR3 is TGTGCCAGCAGTGCCTGGGACTCTCCGCGTCGGGATGAGCAGTTCTTC. Translation: CASSAWDSPRRDEQFF. The J gene is TRBJ2-1, the V gene TRBV2; perhaps TRBD2 as D (6 bases). The CDR3 loop spans 16 amino acids. V gave up 4 bases and J gave up 8 bases, with 21 bases separating them. The V gene's germline CDR1 is SNHLY and CDR2 FYNNEI.